The next 10 T cell receptor beta chains were all read from a single sample in a study of blood T cell repertoires in COVID-19. Some clones are missing from TCRdb's copy, which holds only in-frame ones; the method was immunoSEQ multiplex PCR. The sample records some 200,000 clones, approximately 94% being singletons. Input material: peripheral blood. The receptors here all came from a man younger than 45 with COVID-19, enrolled during active disease.

The gene calls are TRBV27 and TRBJ2-5; 13 nucleotides line up with TRBD2. V lost 6 bases to trimming and J lost 4 bases; unmatched junction nucleotides: 8. CDR1 is MNHEY and CDR2 is SMNVEV in the germline V gene (reference sequence). This CDR3 is built from 16 residues. Written as DNA, the CDR3 is TGTGCCAGCAGAATTACGGGACTAGCGGGGTCAGAGACCCAGTACTTC. Encoded protein: CASRITGLAGSETQYF.

The CDR3 here is CASSGRDQETQYF. The CDR3 coding sequence is TGTGCCAGCAGTGGCCGGGACCAAGAGACCCAGTACTTC. The genes are TRBV2 and TRBJ2-5; no firm D call. The germline CDR1 and CDR2 sequences are SNHLY and FYNNEI. CDR3 size: 13 residues. V was trimmed by 4 bases and J by 0 bases, leaving 6 bases between them. Drawing the rest from reference TRBV2 and TRBJ2-5, the complete variable domain is EPEVTQTPSHQVTQMGQEVILRCVPISNHLYFYWYRQILGQKVEFLVSFYNNEISEKSEIFDDQFSVERPDGSNFTLKIRSTKLEDSAMYFCASSGRDQETQYFGPGTRLLVL.

This chain uses TRBV15 with TRBJ1-2, with TRBD1 matching 7 bases. The V and J ends lost 8 bases and 3 bases, in that order; junction bases with no gene match: 21. This CDR3 has 18 residues. CDR1 is LNHNV and CDR2 is YYDKDF in the germline V gene (reference sequence). The CDR3 DNA reads TGTGCCACCCGGGCTTATGGGGCCAGGGGGAACGGGGACTATGGCTACACCTTC. Its protein product is CATRAYGARGNGDYGYTF.

In nucleotides, the CDR3 is TGTGCCATCCAATCCGCGGGGGGCTTGTTAACCGGGGAGCTGTTTTTT. This codes for CAIQSAGGLLTGELFF. The V and J genes are TRBV10-3 and TRBJ2-2; 8 bases are a match to TRBD2. The V gene end was trimmed by 8 bases and the J gene end by 5 bases; junction bases not matched to a gene: 13. The CDR3 spans 16 residues. Germline CDR1 reads ENHRY; CDR2 reads SYGVKD.

The chain is built from TRBV19 and TRBJ2-7; 8 bases line up with TRBD1. The germline CDR1 and CDR2 sequences are LNHDA and SQIVND (reference sequence). The CDR3 loop spans 14 amino acids. The V segment lost 5 bases and the J segment 0 bases; nucleotides outside the gene matches: 3. The CDR3 protein is CASSRDRSSYEQYF. The CDR3 DNA is TGTGCCAGTAGTCGGGACAGGAGCTCCTACGAGCAGTACTTC.

The rearrangement links TRBV28 to TRBJ1-5, with TRBD1 matching over 7 bases. Trimming took 9 bases from V and 4 from J; bases not matched to a gene: 3. The CDR3 totals 12 residues. CDR1 and CDR2 from the germline V gene are MDHEN and SYDVKM. CDR3 coding DNA: TGTGCCAGTATCAGGGGGAATCAGCCCCAGCATTTT. Its translation is CASIRGNQPQHF.

This rearrangement joins TRBV6-5 to TRBJ1-5; 7 nucleotides align to TRBD1. The CDR3 has 14 amino acids. The germline CDR1 and CDR2 sequences are MNHEY and SVGAGI. V was clipped by 6 bases and J by 7 bases; unmatched bases: 9. CDR3 protein: CASSLQGPDQPQHF. The CDR3 DNA reads TGTGCCAGCAGCTTACAGGGGCCGGACCAGCCCCAGCATTTT.

This clone occurred once. Other nucleotide sequences in the sample specify the same CDR3. The chain joins TRBV5-4 to TRBJ2-3, with D uncertain. V shed 0 bases and J shed 4 bases, with 6 bases lying between them. Germline V gene lookup returns CDR1 SGHNT and CDR2 YYREEE (reference sequence). The CDR3 is 13 amino acids. The CDR3, as DNA: TGTGCCAGCAGCTTGGCAGGTCCAGATACGCAGTATTTT. Its protein is CASSLAGPDTQYF.

V usage is TRBV11-3 and J usage is TRBJ2-1; TRBD1 matches 8 bases. The CDR3 covers 13 residues. CDR1 and CDR2 (germline): SGHNT, YENEEA. V lost 5 bases, J lost 10 bases, and 7 bases stayed unmatched. The CDR3 DNA reads TGTGCCAGCAGCCCCGGACAGGGTGGAGAGCAGTTCTTC. It codes for CASSPGQGGEQFF.

The genes are TRBV4-1 and TRBJ1-3; D uncertain. CDR1 and CDR2 from the germline V gene are MGHRA and YSYEKL. Deletions cut 0 bases from V and 0 bases from J, with 9 bases between. There are 16 residues in the CDR3. The CDR3 DNA reads TGCGCCAGCAGCCAAGACTTTCACAGCTCTGGAAACACCATATATTTT. This gives the protein CASSQDFHSSGNTIYF.